Shown below are 27 T cell receptor beta chains from a single sample sequenced in a study of T cells after posttransplantation cyclophosphamide. Repertoires were generated with immunoSEQ multiplex PCR, while TCRdb's copy carries only in-frame clones and drops some. The sample holds about 25,000 clones, and no clone turns up only once. Sequenced: PBMCs. The receptor set was obtained from a woman aged 50 to 60 in good health, CMV-negative, and a related stem cell transplant donor.

This clone was picked up many times. The chain couples TRBV27 to TRBJ2-1; 14 positions agree with TRBD2. CDR3 length equals 17 residues. The J segment lost 5 bases and the V segment lost 2 bases, leaving 5 bases of the junction unmatched. In germline, CDR1 is MNHEY, CDR2 SMNVEV (reference sequence). The CDR3 is CASSLRLAGGPNNEQFF. The CDR3 nucleotides read TGTGCCAGCAGTTTACGACTAGCGGGAGGGCCTAACAATGAGCAGTTCTTC.

This clone was seen repeatedly, ten times or more. This chain joins TRBV11-3 and TRBJ2-3; D unclear. Germline V CDR1 and CDR2: SGHNT, YENEEA. This CDR3 contains 14 residues. Trimming cost V 3 bases and J 2 bases, with 9 bases left between them. This chain's CDR3 is CASSLGGVTDTQYF. CDR3 bases: TGTGCCAGCAGCTTGGGTGGAGTCACAGATACGCAGTATTTT.

This clone was detected ten times or more. This chain links TRBV25-1 with TRBJ1-2; TRBD1 agrees at 8 bases. CDR3 size: 15 residues. The germline CDR1 and CDR2 sequences are MGHDK and SYGVNS. V lost 2 bases and J lost 4; bases outside the gene matches: 6. CDR3 amino acids: CASSETTGATYGYTF. CDR3 nucleotides: TGTGCCAGCAGTGAAACGACAGGGGCTACCTATGGCTACACCTTC.

This clone showed up many times. This chain joins TRBV10-1 and TRBJ2-1; TRBD2 matches at 9 bases. Germline CDR1 WNHNN, CDR2 SYGVQD (reference sequence). Trimming took 2 bases from V and 5 from J; bases not matched to a gene: 4. The CDR3 sequence is 15 residues long. CDR3 DNA sequence: TGCGCCAGCAGTGAGACCAGCGGGAGGAACAATGAGCAGTTCTTC. Translation gives CASSETSGRNNEQFF.

At least ten counts were recorded for this clone. The chain couples TRBV25-1 to TRBJ1-6; no firm D call. This CDR3 is 15 amino acids long. The V gene lost 3 bases and the J gene lost 9 bases, with 15 bases spanning the gap. From germline, CDR1 is MGHDK and CDR2 SYGVNS. CDR3 in DNA: TGTGCCAGCAGTGAGTTTGGAGGAGGTGTTTCACCCCTCCACTTT. Translating it yields CASSEFGGGVSPLHF.

This clone was picked up many times. The rearrangement links TRBV5-6 to TRBJ2-1; 8 nucleotides agree with TRBD2. The V and J ends lost 0 bases and 3 bases, in that order; junction bases with no gene match: 2. The germline V gene has CDR1 SGHDT and CDR2 YYEEEE. This CDR3 contains 15 residues. The CDR3 sequence is CASSLGTSGYNEQFF. Here the CDR3 DNA reads TGTGCCAGCAGCTTGGGTACTAGCGGCTACAATGAGCAGTTCTTC.

This clone was seen at least ten times. This chain joins TRBV7-2 and TRBJ1-4; weak D call: TRBD1 (6 bases). CDR1 SGHTA and CDR2 FQGNSA come from the germline V gene. This CDR3 spans 17 amino acids. The V gene lost 2 bases and the J gene lost 3 bases, with 16 bases spanning the gap. For the CDR3, the DNA is TGTGCCAGCAGCTTAAGATCCCTCCAGGGGTCTAATGAAAAACTGTTTTTT. Translating it yields CASSLRSLQGSNEKLFF. The full variable domain, completed using reference TRBV7-2 and TRBJ1-4, is GAGVSQSPSNKVTEKGKDVELRCDPISGHTALYWYRQSLGQGLEFLIYFQGNSAPDKSGLPSDRFSAERTGGSVSTLTIQRTQQEDSAVYLCASSLRSLQGSNEKLFFGSGTQLSVL.

In its sample, this clone was seen many times. This rearrangement joins TRBV11-2 to TRBJ2-7, with D possibly TRBD2 on 7 matching bases. This CDR3 is built from 15 residues. The V end was cut by 1 base, the J end by 0 bases, with 10 bases between. CDR1 and CDR2 from the germline V gene are SGHAT and FQNNGV. The DNA of the CDR3 is TGTGCCAGCAGCTTAGTGGGGGGGCGCTCCTACGAGCAGTACTTC. Translating gives CASSLVGGRSYEQYF.

Ten or more counts support this clone. The V gene is TRBV7-9, the J gene TRBJ2-1; D may be TRBD2 (7 bases). The germline gives CDR1 SEHNR, CDR2 FQNEAQ (reference sequence). V shed 5 bases and J shed 12 bases, with 23 bases lying between them. This CDR3 has 15 residues. CDR3 region: CASSEGDYSGVGQFF. DNA of the CDR3: TGTGCCAGCAGCGAGGGGGACTACTCAGGTGTGGGGCAGTTCTTC. The full variable domain, completed using reference TRBV7-9 and TRBJ2-1, is DTGVSQNPRHKITKRGQNVTFRCDPISEHNRLYWYRQTLGQGPEFLTYFQNEAQLEKSRLLSDRFSAERPKGSFSTLEIQRTEQGDSAMYLCASSEGDYSGVGQFFGPGTRLTVL.

This clone showed up many times. The chain employs TRBV7-2 and TRBJ2-1, with 9 bases identical to TRBD2. The CDR3 runs 15 residues. Trimming took 2 bases from V and 4 from J; bases not matched to a gene: 3. Germline V gene data show CDR1 as SGHTA and CDR2 as FQGNSA. CDR3 nucleotide sequence: TGTGCCAGCAGCTTAAGACTAGCGGAATACAATGAGCAGTTCTTC. Its protein product is CASSLRLAEYNEQFF.

There are many counts of this clone. The chain employs TRBV16 and TRBJ1-3; tentatively, D is TRBD1 (5 bases). V dropped 2 bases and J dropped 0 bases, with 8 bases sitting between them. The CDR3 covers 15 residues. From germline, CDR1 is KGHSY and CDR2 FQNENV. CDR3 DNA: TGTGCCAGCAGCCAAGGGGCCCGCTCTGGAAACACCATATATTTT. This encodes CASSQGARSGNTIYF.

This clone was seen at least ten times. This sequence joins TRBV5-1 and TRBJ2-3, with 9 bases identical to TRBD2. V lost 4 bases and J lost 6; bases outside the gene matches: 6. The CDR3 extends over 14 amino acids. The germline CDR1 and CDR2 sequences are SGHRS and YFSETQ. The CDR3 loop reads CASSGVAGGDTQYF. CDR3 DNA sequence: TGCGCCAGCAGCGGCGTGGCGGGAGGGGATACGCAGTATTTT.

This clone appeared many times. V gene TRBV7-9 combines with J gene TRBJ1-4; D remains unclear. Germline V gene sequence: CDR1 SEHNR, CDR2 FQNEAQ (reference sequence). V gave up 7 bases and J gave up 8 bases, with 17 bases separating them. The CDR3 is 14 residues long. DNA for the CDR3: TGTGCCAGCACCGACCGAGGGTACGAGGAAAAACTGTTTTTT. Its protein is CASTDRGYEEKLFF.

This clone was recorded at least ten times. The rearrangement uses TRBV19 and TRBJ1-1; no definite D call. The CDR3 spans 15 residues. Trimming took off 10 bases at V and 6 bases at J, with 24 bases between the two ends. The germline V gene has CDR1 LNHDA and CDR2 SQIVND (reference sequence). In DNA form, the CDR3 reads TGTGCCACCACCACAAATATGGGAAAGAGGGCTGAAGCTTTCTTT. It translates to CATTTNMGKRAEAFF.

This clone came up many times. The CDR3, as DNA: TGTGCCAGCAGCGATTTCGGTGCAGGGATAGGCGAAAAACTGTTTTTT. It yields the protein CASSDFGAGIGEKLFF. V gene TRBV7-9 combines with J gene TRBJ1-4; the D gene is possibly TRBD1 (5 bases). The CDR3 consists of 16 residues. Trimming shortened V by 5 bases and J by 8 bases, and 21 bases separated the two germline ends. Germline-derived CDR1 and CDR2 are SEHNR and FQNEAQ (reference sequence).

The sample holds many counts of this clone. This chain links TRBV11-1 with TRBJ1-1; D call uncertain. CDR3 length equals 13 residues. Trimming pared 2 bases from V and 2 bases from J, leaving 6 bases between. In germline, CDR1 is SGHAT, CDR2 FQDESV (reference sequence). The CDR3 here is CASSLLGNTEAFF. CDR3 in DNA: TGTGCCAGCAGCTTATTGGGCAACACTGAAGCTTTCTTT.

This clone showed up many times. The rearrangement joins TRBV18 to TRBJ1-5; 8 nucleotides line up with TRBD1. The CDR3 is 15 amino acids. Looked up from germline, CDR1 is KGHSH and CDR2 is LQKENI. Trimming removed 1 base from V and 7 bases from J; junction bases left unmatched: 6. The CDR3 nucleotides read TGTGCCAGCTCACCACGACAGGGGCAGGAGCAGCCCCAGCATTTT. This codes for CASSPRQGQEQPQHF.

The table lists this clone with many counts. The DNA of the CDR3 is TGCAGCGTAGAAAAGGGGGGGAATGGCTACACCTTC. This gives the protein CSVEKGGNGYTF. The chain couples TRBV29-1 to TRBJ1-2; weak D call: TRBD1 (6 bases). CDR1 and CDR2 from the germline V gene are SQVTM and ANQGSEA. Trimming removed 6 bases at V and 6 bases at J, with 14 bases between. The CDR3 is 12 amino acids.

This clone was observed at least ten times. V gene TRBV7-7 combines with J gene TRBJ2-1; 11 nucleotides agree with TRBD1. V lost 5 bases, J lost 9 bases, and 6 bases stayed unmatched. This CDR3 is built from 14 residues. Looked up from germline, CDR1 is SSHAT and CDR2 is FNYEAQ (reference sequence). Here the CDR3 reads CASSLGQGAFEQFF. The CDR3 DNA reads as TGTGCCAGCAGCCTCGGACAGGGGGCCTTTGAGCAGTTCTTC. Full variable domain (rest looked up from reference TRBV7-7 and TRBJ2-1): GAGVSQSPRYKVTKRGQDVTLRCDPISSHATLYWYQQALGQGPEFLTYFNYEAQPDKSGLPSDRFSAERPEGSISTLTIQRTEQRDSAMYRCASSLGQGAFEQFFGPGTRLTVL.

This clone came up many times. The gene calls are TRBV6-5 and TRBJ2-2, with 8 nucleotides matching TRBD1. Germline-derived CDR1 and CDR2 are MNHEY and SVGAGI. Trimming removed 2 bases from V and 0 bases from J; junction bases left unmatched: 2. The CDR3 has 16 residues. The CDR3 loop reads CASSYPGQANTGELFF. CDR3 in DNA: TGTGCCAGCAGTTACCCGGGACAGGCGAACACCGGGGAGCTGTTTTTT.

This clone has at least ten counts. The chain carries TRBV7-8 and TRBJ2-1, with a possible D match to TRBD2 (6 bases). Germline values: CDR1 SGHVS, CDR2 FQNEAQ. V was trimmed by 7 bases and J by 6 bases, leaving 16 bases between them. This CDR3 has 14 amino acids. The CDR3 region has the DNA TGTGCCAGCACCCGACTAGAGGCGGCCAATGAGCAGTTCTTC. Amino acids: CASTRLEAANEQFF.

This clone was seen ten or more times. This sequence joins TRBV9 and TRBJ2-7; TRBD1 matches 8 bases. V shed 0 bases and J 6 bases; nucleotides not matched to a gene: 8. CDR1 and CDR2 from the germline V gene are SGDLS and YYNGEE. This CDR3 spans 15 amino acids. The CDR3 sequence: CASSVGGRGLSEQYF. CDR3 in DNA: TGTGCCAGCAGCGTAGGGGGCAGGGGGCTCAGCGAGCAGTACTTC.

This clone has a count of ten or more. J is TRBJ1-5 and V is TRBV5-5; D possibly corresponds to TRBD1 (5 bases). V was trimmed by 4 bases and J by 4 bases, leaving 18 bases between them. This CDR3 has 16 amino acids. Germline CDR1 reads SGHKS; CDR2 reads YYEKEE (reference sequence). DNA for the CDR3: TGTGCCAGCAGCCTTCGGACGGGGGTGGGGAATCAGCCCCAGCATTTT. Its translation: CASSLRTGVGNQPQHF. The full variable domain, rest sourced from reference TRBV5-5 and TRBJ1-5, is DAGVTQSPTHLIKTRGQQVTLRCSPISGHKSVSWYQQVLGQGPQFIFQYYEKEERGRGNFPDRFSARQFPNYSSELNVNALLLGDSALYLCASSLRTGVGNQPQHFGDGTRLSIL.

This clone appeared many times. The CDR3 loop is CASSEGQGNQPQHF. The CDR3 DNA reads as TGTGCCAGCAGTGAAGGACAGGGCAATCAGCCCCAGCATTTT. V gene TRBV2 combines with J gene TRBJ1-5, with D possibly matching TRBD1 (6 bases). The CDR3 is 14 residues long. Per the germline V gene, CDR1 is SNHLY and CDR2 is FYNNEI. V lost 1 base and J lost 2, with 6 bases in between.

The sample holds many counts of this clone. The chain uses TRBV25-1 and TRBJ2-4, with 8 bases matching TRBD1. The germline CDR1 and CDR2 sequences are MGHDK and SYGVNS. The CDR3 runs 15 residues. V lost 6 bases, J lost 6 bases, and 10 bases stayed unmatched. CDR3 bases: TGTGCCAGCAGCGAAACAGGGGGAAGCGTAAACATTCAGTACTTC. It yields the protein CASSETGGSVNIQYF.

This clone was counted at least ten times. The chain is built from TRBV19 and TRBJ1-3; D is uncertain. The germline V gene encodes CDR1 LNHDA and CDR2 SQIVND (reference sequence). The germline V and J ends were trimmed by 7 bases and 0 bases, with 16 bases remaining between them. The CDR3 runs to 16 residues. The CDR3 region is CASNTGYRDSGNTIYF. In nucleotides, the CDR3 is TGTGCCAGTAACACGGGGTACCGAGACTCTGGAAACACCATATATTTT.

This clone was picked up many times. J is TRBJ1-3 and V is TRBV19, with 8 bases that match TRBD1. This CDR3 comprises 15 residues. V dropped 8 bases and J dropped 1; count of bases not matched to a gene: 7. CDR1 and CDR2 (germline): LNHDA, SQIVND (reference sequence). CDR3 region: CASCDRGNSGNTIYF. In DNA form, the CDR3 reads TGTGCCAGTTGCGACAGGGGAAATTCTGGAAACACCATATATTTT.